Below, 11 T cell receptor beta chains from the same sample are listed, as sequenced in a study of human CD4 T cells and Enterobacteriaceae. Proliferating activated T cells were sorted by FACS as CFSE-low CD25+ ICOS+ after roughly 6-7 days. At a 2:1 ratio, CFSE-labeled memory CD4+ T cells were cultured with irradiated autologous monocytes pulsed with antigen. Memory CD4+ T cells were sorted as all CD4+ cells except CD45RA+CCR7+CD95- naive cells, over 95% pure. Produced via immunoSEQ multiplex PCR; TCRdb's table is partial and in-frame only. Counted here are more than 1,000 clones, about 51% occurring once; the ten biggest clones make up 34%. Sequencing was done on a sample of bacteria-reactive CD4+ T cells grown in culture. Specified subset: CFSE-low proliferating memory CD4 T cells sorted after in vitro stimulation with a heat-inactivated bacterium or M. tuberculosis lysate. The receptors were sampled from a human donor in good health.

The chain is built from TRBV6-1 and TRBJ1-4; D gene unclear. CDR1 MNHNS and CDR2 SASEGT come from the germline V gene. Trimming pared 4 bases from V and 5 bases from J, leaving 20 bases between. The CDR3 length is 17 residues. CDR3 bases: TGTGCCAGCAGTGGTAGGTCCCGCGGTGGTGCGAATGAAAAACTGTTTTTT. Translation: CASSGRSRGGANEKLFF.

The rearrangement links TRBV11-2 to TRBJ2-1; no clear D gene. Per the germline V gene, CDR1 is SGHAT and CDR2 is FQNNGV. The CDR3 totals 15 residues. The V gene lost 0 bases and the J gene lost 0 bases, with 6 bases spanning the gap. Written as DNA, the CDR3 is TGTGCCAGCAGCTTAGATTGGAGCTCCTACAATGAGCAGTTCTTC. Translating it yields CASSLDWSSYNEQFF. The entire variable domain, with the rest obtained from reference TRBV11-2 and TRBJ2-1, is as follows: EAGVAQSPRYKIIEKRQSVAFWCNPISGHATLYWYQQILGQGPKLLIQFQNNGVVDDSQLPKDRFSAERLKGVDSTLKIQPAKLEDSAVYLCASSLDWSSYNEQFFGPGTRLTVL.

This clone is labeled as large. V is TRBV6-6 and J is TRBJ2-7; D possibly corresponds to TRBD2 (5 bases). The CDR3 consists of 15 residues. Trimming cost V 6 bases and J 2 bases, with 17 bases left between them. Germline V gene data show CDR1 as MNHNY and CDR2 as SVGAGI (reference sequence). DNA for the CDR3: TGTGCCAGCAGAACCGCGGAGGCAGGCACCTACGAGCAGTACTTC. This translates into CASRTAEAGTYEQYF.

The rearrangement uses TRBV5-1 and TRBJ2-1; 12 nucleotides match TRBD2. The CDR3 covers 16 residues. V was pared by 4 bases and J by 5 bases, with 7 bases of the junction left unmatched. Germline loops: CDR1 SGHRS, CDR2 YFSETQ. The CDR3 DNA follows: TGCGCCAGCAGCCGAATGACTAGCGGGGGTCACAATGAGCAGTTCTTC. Translated: CASSRMTSGGHNEQFF.

The rearrangement joins TRBV10-3 to TRBJ1-1, with 7 positions matching TRBD1. This CDR3 spans 15 amino acids. Germline V lookup: CDR1 ENHRY, CDR2 SYGVKD. The ends lost 6 bases at V and 3 bases at J; junction bases unmatched: 10. The CDR3 region has the DNA TGTGCCATCAGACTGGGACAGCGGGAGGACACTGAAGCTTTCTTT. Its protein product is CAIRLGQREDTEAFF.

This clone came up a few times. This chain connects TRBV6-1 to TRBJ1-1, with TRBD1 matching 12 bases. Germline CDR1 and CDR2: MNHNS and SASEGT. V was pared by 11 bases and J by 3 bases, with 10 bases of the junction left unmatched. The length of the CDR3 is 15 residues. This chain's CDR3 is CAGLPGQGAHTEAFF. The CDR3 bases are TGTGCCGGACTGCCGGGACAGGGGGCTCACACTGAAGCTTTCTTT.

This clone came up a few times. This chain joins TRBV11-2 and TRBJ1-4, with no clear D. Trimming took off 1 base at V and 4 bases at J, with 10 bases between the two ends. The germline CDR1 and CDR2 sequences are SGHAT and FQNNGV. This CDR3 region has 15 residues. CDR3 protein: CASSLGAANNEKLFF. Written as DNA, the CDR3 is TGTGCCAGCAGCTTAGGGGCGGCTAATAATGAAAAACTGTTTTTT.

V gene TRBV28 combines with J gene TRBJ2-7; 11 bases fit TRBD1. The CDR3 is 13 amino acids. In germline, CDR1 is MDHEN, CDR2 SYDVKM. V shed 11 bases, J shed 3 bases, and the junction held 6 bases outside the gene matches. The CDR3 sequence: CAGSGTGGYEQYF. CDR3 DNA sequence: TGTGCCGGATCCGGGACAGGGGGCTACGAGCAGTACTTC. Full variable domain (rest looked up from reference TRBV28 and TRBJ2-7): DVKVTQSSRYLVKRTGEKVFLECVQDMDHENMFWYRQDPGLGLRLIYFSYDVKMKEKGDIPEGYSVSREKKERFSLILESASTNQTSMYLCAGSGTGGYEQYFGPGTRLTVT.

The chain couples TRBV21-1 to TRBJ2-2; no check of the table's D call, TRBD1, against the DNA was made. TRBV21-1 is a pseudogene locus. The CDR3 has 18 residues. CDR3 sequence (DNA): TGTGCCAGCAGCATCCCAGGATCAGGGGGCCTAAACACCGGGGAGCTGTTTTTT. It is translated as CASSIPGSGGLNTGELFF.

This clone occurred a few times. This sample also contains other DNA sequences that code for the same CDR3. The chain links TRBV10-1 to TRBJ2-7, with 7 bases identical to TRBD2. The ends lost 3 bases at V and 0 bases at J; junction bases unmatched: 5. Germline V gene lookup returns CDR1 WNHNN and CDR2 SYGVQD (reference sequence). This CDR3 spans 15 amino acids. Here the CDR3 reads CASSDGASGSYEQYF. CDR3 bases: TGCGCCAGCAGTGACGGGGCTAGCGGCTCCTACGAGCAGTACTTC.

Notes on this clone: One end of the junction varies from germline; a read error may be responsible. Here the CDR3 DNA reads TGTGCCATCAGTGAAGGGGGGGACACCGGGGAGCTGTTTTTT. This encodes CAISEGGDTGELFF. The V gene is TRBV6-1, the J gene TRBJ2-2; possibly TRBD2 for D (7 bases). CDR3 length: 14 amino acids. Germline CDR1 reads MNHNS; CDR2 reads SASEGT.